This T cell receptor (beta chain) appears in the sequencing data of a study of spatial heterogeneity in lung cancer. Time point here: blood at routine non-recurrence follow-up after resection. Unsorted whole RNA from tumor, nontumor lung or frozen PBMC underwent sequencing. Germline CDR1 and CDR2: SGHAT and FQNNGV. The ends were cut back, 7 bases at V and 5 bases at J, with 15 bases in the middle. This CDR3 spans 13 amino acids. TCRdb recomputed calls from the 5' RACE reads with MiXCR, one row per CDR3 protein. There are about 50,000 distinct CDR3 sequences in the sample; roughly 7.4% occur only once, and approximately 40% lies in the top ten.

The sample in question was PBMCs, obtained at follow-up. This chain uses TRBV11-2 with TRBJ2-7; tentatively, D is TRBD1 (5 bases). The source of this sequence is a female donor with early-stage non-small cell lung cancer. In DNA form, the CDR3 reads TGTGCCAGCACGGAGACAGCGTGGCACGAGCAGTACTTC. Its protein product is CASTETAWHEQYF.